This T cell receptor beta chain was sequenced during a study of T cells after yellow fever vaccination (dated by TCRdb to the late 2010s). Looking at the study overall: Libraries from fractions with low cell numbers were prepared with the SMART-Seq v4 Ultra Low Input RNA kit. To follow T-cell clones before and after both primary and booster YFV17D yellow fever vaccination, bulk TCR alpha and beta repertoires underwent longitudinal sequencing. Two healthy male donors, one aged 18 to 29 and one aged 30 to 39 years, were included in the cohort. Bulk PBMC replicates and cell subsets were isolated from blood drawn at multiple timepoints before and after both primary and secondary immunization.

Taken from cysteine to phenylalanine, the CDR3 has 15 residues. Only the CDR3 part of the read is kept: 45 bases, read in frame from the first base. V is trimmed back by 1 base and J by 9 bases, and the junction contains 7 bases that no gene match accounts for. TCR cDNA was synthesized by 5'RACE template switching, through which a universal primer site and unique molecular identifiers were introduced. cDNA synthesis was primed from both the TCR alpha and TCR beta constant segments. Libraries were amplified in two PCR steps, with sample barcodes and sequencing adapters added in the second step. Sequencing of libraries was done on Illumina HiSeq 2500 (2x100 bp) or NovaSeq (2x150 bp). Per the authors' processing: Reads were demultiplexed and collapsed into UMI consensus sequences with MIGEC, and V(D)J alignment was performed with MiXCR. Vaccine-responding clonotypes were identified with edgeR using replicate PBMC samples, with FDR below 0.01 and a log2 fold change above 5 up to day 15 being required. Bulk clonotypes were assigned CD4 or CD8 identity according to which sequenced CD4 or CD8 repertoire held them at higher abundance. The public reads were run again by TCRdb, first through fastp at Q25 and then through MiXCR, and only productive beta chains were kept. Records with the same CDR3 protein are collapsed into one entry carrying the most frequent genes and DNA. The V and J calls reflect TCRdb's pipeline rather than the authors' work. The sample table holds 300,000 or so distinct CDR3 sequences, of which around 7.3% were seen once. Of the sample, 15% to 20% is held by the ten largest clones.

The sample's treatment or condition, from its label and the paper: live attenuated yellow fever vaccine strain. At every blood-draw timepoint, two biological replicates of bulk PBMCs were collected. PBMCs were isolated from peripheral blood using a standard Ficoll-Paque protocol. TriZol was used to extract RNA from bulk PBMCs, CD4 and CD8 fractions, and dextramer-positive and dextramer-negative fractions. Overall results and qualifications from the work: Compared with the primary T-cell response, the secondary T-cell response was faster but weaker, reaching its peak on day 5 rather than on day 15. Computational filtering was required because FACS-sorted repertoires could contain abundant contaminating clonotypes from the bulk population. Because only a couple of donors were included in the study, the extent to which the findings can be generalized is limited. After the booster, most clones that had expanded after primary vaccination were detected again (around 96% of CD4 and over 75% of CD8), suggesting broad maintenance of memory. A small share of clonotypes occurred in both CD4 and CD8 compartments, likely arising from convergent recombination.

This clonotype was seen at least ten times. The clone's antigen remains unknown. The record has no base qualities; no much larger clone is one base away. The rearrangement joined TRBV12-3 or TRBV12-4 to TRBJ2-1, with TRBD1 matching 9 junction bases. Material: PBMCs, obtained around 45 days after the first yellow fever vaccination. The clonotype comes from a man aged 18 to 29 who received the YFV17D yellow fever vaccine. The nucleotide sequence reads TGTGCCAGCAGTTTAGACGGGACAGGGACGAGTGAGCAGTTCTTC. Its product reads: CASSLDGTGTSEQFF.